This T cell receptor beta chain was recovered during a study of naive CD8 T cells in extremely preterm neonates. Profiled with immunoSEQ multiplex PCR; TCRdb holds only in-frame clones, not every one. Here the sample spans tens of thousands of clones, approximately 90% being singletons. Germline lookup yields CDR1 SQVTM and CDR2 ANQGSEA. J lost 6 bases, V lost 1 base, and 0 bases had no gene match. There are 12 residues in the CDR3. Extremely preterm deliveries at about 22-27 weeks of gestation provided the preterm samples. Points from the study as a whole: Preterm samples differed in productive template counts; sample size was small. Preterm neonates had significantly lower iChao1 richness than other age groups. Preterm infants showed shorter CDR3s, fewer N additions and less trimming than older groups.

Remarks on this clone: Its antigen is not known.

The rearrangement joins TRBV29-1 to TRBJ1-2; 9 nucleotides agree with TRBD1. This clonotype was sampled from a boy who was born preterm. The source material was naive CD8+ T cells from cord blood. The CDR3: CSVEGDRDGYTF. The DNA for the CDR3 is TGCAGCGTTGAAGGGGACAGGGATGGCTACACCTTC.